The clone carrying this T cell receptor beta chain showed up just a few times. The sample originates from a study of blood T cell repertoires in COVID-19. This CDR3 region has 15 residues. Trimming took 4 bases from V and 2 from J; bases not matched to a gene: 4. The germline V gene encodes CDR1 SGHNT and CDR2 YENEEA. Profiled with immunoSEQ multiplex PCR; TCRdb holds only in-frame clones, not every one. This repertoire shows some 130,000 clones, around 86% found once; its top ten account for about 10%. Sequencing was carried out using peripheral blood. The sequence was collected from a woman in her 70s with COVID-19, enrolled during active disease. J is TRBJ2-5 and V is TRBV11-3; 10 positions match TRBD2. CDR3 in DNA: TGTGCCAGCAGCTGGACTAGCGGAGGTCAAGAGACCCAGTACTTC. Translating it yields CASSWTSGGQETQYF. The whole variable domain, filled in from reference TRBV11-3 and TRBJ2-5, reads EAGVVQSPRYKIIEKKQPVAFWCNPISGHNTLYWYLQNLGQGPELLIRYENEEAVDDSQLPKDRFSAERLKGVDSTLKIQPAELGDSAVYLCASSWTSGGQETQYFGPGTRLLVL.